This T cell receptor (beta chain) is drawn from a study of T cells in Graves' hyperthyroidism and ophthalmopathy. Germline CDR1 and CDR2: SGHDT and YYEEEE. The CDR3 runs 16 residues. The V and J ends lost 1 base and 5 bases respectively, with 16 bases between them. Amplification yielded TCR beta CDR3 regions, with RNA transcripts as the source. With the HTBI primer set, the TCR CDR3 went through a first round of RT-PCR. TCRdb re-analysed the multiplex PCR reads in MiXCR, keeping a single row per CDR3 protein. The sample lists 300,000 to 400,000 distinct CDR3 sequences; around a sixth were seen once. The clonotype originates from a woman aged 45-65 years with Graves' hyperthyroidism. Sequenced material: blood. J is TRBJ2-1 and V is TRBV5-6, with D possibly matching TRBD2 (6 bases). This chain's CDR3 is CASSLYTGVNNNEQFF. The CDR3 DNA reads TGTGCCAGCAGCTTGTATACGGGAGTCAACAACAATGAGCAGTTCTTC.